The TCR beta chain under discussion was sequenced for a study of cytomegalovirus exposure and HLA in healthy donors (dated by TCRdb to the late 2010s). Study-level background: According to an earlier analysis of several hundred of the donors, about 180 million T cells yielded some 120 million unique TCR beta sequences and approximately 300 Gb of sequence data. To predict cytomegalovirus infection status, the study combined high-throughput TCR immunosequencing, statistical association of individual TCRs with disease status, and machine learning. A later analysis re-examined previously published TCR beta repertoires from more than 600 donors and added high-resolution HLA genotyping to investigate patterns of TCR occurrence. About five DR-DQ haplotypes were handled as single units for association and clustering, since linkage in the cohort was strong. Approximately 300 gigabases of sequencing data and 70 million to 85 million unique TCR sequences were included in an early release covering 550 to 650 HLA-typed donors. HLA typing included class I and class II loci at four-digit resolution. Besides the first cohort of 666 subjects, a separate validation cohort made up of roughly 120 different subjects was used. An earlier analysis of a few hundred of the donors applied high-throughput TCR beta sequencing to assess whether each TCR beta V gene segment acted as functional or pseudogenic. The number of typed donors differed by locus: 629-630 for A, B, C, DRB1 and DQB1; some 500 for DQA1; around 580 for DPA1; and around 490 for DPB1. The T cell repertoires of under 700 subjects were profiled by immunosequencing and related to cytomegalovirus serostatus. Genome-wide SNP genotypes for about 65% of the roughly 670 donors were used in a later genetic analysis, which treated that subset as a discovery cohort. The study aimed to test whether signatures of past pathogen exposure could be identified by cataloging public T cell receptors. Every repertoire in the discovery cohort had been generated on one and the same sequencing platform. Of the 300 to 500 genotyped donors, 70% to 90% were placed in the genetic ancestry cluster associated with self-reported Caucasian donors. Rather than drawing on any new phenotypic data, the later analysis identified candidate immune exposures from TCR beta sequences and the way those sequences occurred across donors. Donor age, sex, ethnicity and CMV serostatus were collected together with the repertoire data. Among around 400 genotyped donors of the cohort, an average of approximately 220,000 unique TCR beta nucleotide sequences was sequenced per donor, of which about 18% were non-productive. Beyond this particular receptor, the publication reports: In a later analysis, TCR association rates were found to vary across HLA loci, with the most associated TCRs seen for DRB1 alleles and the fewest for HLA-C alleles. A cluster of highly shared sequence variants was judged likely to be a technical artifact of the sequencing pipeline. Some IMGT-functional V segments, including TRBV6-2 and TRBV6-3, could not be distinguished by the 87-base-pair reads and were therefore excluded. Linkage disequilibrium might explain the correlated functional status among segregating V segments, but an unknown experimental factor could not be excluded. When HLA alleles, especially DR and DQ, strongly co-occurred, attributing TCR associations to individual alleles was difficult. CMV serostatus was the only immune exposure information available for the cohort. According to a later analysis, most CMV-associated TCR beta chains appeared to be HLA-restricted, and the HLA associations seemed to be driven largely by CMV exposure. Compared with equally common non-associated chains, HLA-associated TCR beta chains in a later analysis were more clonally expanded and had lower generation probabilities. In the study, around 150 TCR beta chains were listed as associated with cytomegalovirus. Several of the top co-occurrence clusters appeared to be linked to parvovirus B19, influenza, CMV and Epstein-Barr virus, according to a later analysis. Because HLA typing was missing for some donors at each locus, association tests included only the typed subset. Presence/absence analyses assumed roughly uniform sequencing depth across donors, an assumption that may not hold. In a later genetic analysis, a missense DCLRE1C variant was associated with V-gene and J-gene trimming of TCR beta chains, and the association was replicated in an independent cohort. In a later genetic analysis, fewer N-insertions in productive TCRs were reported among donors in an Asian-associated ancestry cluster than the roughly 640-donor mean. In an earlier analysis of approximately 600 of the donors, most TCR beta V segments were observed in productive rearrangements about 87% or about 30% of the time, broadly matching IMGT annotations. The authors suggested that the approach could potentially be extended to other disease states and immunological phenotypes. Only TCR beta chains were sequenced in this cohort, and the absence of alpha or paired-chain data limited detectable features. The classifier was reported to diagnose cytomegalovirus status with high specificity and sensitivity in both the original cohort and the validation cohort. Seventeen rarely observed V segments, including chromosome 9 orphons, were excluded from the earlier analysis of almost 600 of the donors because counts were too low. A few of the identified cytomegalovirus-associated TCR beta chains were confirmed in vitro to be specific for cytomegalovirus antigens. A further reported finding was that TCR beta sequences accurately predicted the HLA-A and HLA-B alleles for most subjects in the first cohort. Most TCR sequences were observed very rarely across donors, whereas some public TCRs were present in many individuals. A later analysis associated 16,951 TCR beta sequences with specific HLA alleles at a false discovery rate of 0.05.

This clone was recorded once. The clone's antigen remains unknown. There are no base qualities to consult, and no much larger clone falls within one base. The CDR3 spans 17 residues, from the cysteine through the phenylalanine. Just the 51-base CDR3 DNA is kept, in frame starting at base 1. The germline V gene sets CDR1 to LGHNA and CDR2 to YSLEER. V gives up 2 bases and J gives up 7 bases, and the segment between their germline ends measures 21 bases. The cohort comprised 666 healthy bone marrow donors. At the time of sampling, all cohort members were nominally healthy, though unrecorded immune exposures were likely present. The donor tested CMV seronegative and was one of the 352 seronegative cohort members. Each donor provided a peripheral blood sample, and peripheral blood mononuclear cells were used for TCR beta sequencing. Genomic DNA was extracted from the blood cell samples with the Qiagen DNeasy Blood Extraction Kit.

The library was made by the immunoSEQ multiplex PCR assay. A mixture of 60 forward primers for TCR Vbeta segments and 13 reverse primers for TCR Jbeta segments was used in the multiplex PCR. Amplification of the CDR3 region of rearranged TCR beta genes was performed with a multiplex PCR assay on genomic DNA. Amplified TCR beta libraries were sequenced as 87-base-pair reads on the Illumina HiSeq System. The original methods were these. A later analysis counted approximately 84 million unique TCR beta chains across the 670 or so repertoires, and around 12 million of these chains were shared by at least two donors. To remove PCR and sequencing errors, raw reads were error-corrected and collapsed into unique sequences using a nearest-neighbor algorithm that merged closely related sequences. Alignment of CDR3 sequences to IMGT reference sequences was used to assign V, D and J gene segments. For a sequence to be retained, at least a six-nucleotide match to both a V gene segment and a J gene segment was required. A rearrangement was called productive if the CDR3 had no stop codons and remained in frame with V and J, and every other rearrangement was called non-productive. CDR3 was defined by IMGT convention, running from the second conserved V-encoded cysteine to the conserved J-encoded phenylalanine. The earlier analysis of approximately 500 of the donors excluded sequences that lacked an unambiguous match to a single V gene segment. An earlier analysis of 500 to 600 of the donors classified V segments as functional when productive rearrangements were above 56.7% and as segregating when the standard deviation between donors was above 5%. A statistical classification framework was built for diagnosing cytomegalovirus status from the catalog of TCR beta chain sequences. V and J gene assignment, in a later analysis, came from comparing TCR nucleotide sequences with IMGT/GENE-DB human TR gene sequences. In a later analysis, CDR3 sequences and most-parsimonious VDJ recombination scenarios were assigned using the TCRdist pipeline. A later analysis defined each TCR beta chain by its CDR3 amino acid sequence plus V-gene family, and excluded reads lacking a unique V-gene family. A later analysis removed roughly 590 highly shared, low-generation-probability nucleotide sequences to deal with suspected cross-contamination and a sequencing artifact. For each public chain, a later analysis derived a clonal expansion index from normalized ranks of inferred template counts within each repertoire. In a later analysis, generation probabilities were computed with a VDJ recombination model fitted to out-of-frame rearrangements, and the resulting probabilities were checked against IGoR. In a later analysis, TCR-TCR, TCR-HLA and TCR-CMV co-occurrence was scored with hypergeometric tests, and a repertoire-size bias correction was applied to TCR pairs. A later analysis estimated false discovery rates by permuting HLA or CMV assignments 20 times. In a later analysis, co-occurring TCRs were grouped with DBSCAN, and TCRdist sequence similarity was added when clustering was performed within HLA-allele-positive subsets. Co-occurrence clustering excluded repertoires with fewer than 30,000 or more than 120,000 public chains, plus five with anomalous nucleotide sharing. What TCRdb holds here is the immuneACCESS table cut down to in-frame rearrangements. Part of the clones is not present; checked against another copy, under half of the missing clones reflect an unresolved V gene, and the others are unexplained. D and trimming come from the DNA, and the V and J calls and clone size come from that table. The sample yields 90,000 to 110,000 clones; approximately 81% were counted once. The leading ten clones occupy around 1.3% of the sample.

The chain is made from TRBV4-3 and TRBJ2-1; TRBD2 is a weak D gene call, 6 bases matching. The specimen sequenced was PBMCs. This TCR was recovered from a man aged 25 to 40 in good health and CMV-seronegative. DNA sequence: TGCGCCAGCAGCCAACGGGAAGGAGCAGGAGGGCGAAATGAGCAGTTCTTC. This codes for CASSQREGAGGRNEQFF.